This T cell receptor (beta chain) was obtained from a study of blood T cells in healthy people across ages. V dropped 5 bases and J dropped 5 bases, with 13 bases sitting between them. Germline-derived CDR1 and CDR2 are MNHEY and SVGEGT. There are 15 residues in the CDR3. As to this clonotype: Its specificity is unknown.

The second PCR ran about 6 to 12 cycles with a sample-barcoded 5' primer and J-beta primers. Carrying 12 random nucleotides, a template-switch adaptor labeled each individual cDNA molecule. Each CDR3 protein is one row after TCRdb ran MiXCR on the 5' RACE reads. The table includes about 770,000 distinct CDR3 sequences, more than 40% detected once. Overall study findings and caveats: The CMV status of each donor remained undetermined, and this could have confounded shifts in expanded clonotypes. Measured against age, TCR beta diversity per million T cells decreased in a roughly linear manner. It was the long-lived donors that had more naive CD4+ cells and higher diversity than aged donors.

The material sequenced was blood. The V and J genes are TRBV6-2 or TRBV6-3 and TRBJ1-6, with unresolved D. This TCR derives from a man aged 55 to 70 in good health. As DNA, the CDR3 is TGTGCCAGCAGTGATACTACGGACCATAATTCACCCCTCCACTTT. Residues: CASSDTTDHNSPLHF.